The clone carrying this T cell receptor beta chain was picked up a small number of times. Germline V gives CDR1 LNHDA, CDR2 SQIVND (reference sequence). The CDR3 contains 14 residues. Trimming at V came to 5 bases and at J to 7 bases, leaving 7 bases not matched to a gene. The data were obtained in a study of blood T cell repertoires in COVID-19. The table came from immunoSEQ multiplex PCR; TCRdb's copy has only in-frame clones and leaves some out. The sample lists about 72,000 clones, less than 85% occurring once. The clonotype originates from a man aged 60 to 69 with acute or convalescent COVID-19. Sequenced material: peripheral blood. The V call is TRBV19, the J call TRBJ2-7, with 11 bases matching TRBD2. CDR3 sequence: CASSALAGGGEQYV. CDR3 DNA: TGTGCCAGTAGTGCTCTAGCGGGGGGTGGTGAGCAGTACGTC.